This T cell receptor beta chain is drawn from a study of shared clonotypes between healthy human individuals. Method: immunoSEQ multiplex PCR; TCRdb's copy keeps in-frame clones and lacks some. The data show 2 million or so clones, with approximately 95% seen just once and around 1.1% held by the top ten. CDR1 is SNHLY, CDR2 FYNNEI, per germline. The CDR3 is made up of 12 amino acids. Trimming pared 10 bases from V and 3 bases from J, leaving 13 bases between. CD8 cells classed as naive were CD45RO-negative and positively selected for CCR7, excluding terminally differentiated effector memory CD45RA+ cells.

V gene TRBV2 combines with J gene TRBJ2-7, with a possible D match to TRBD2 (5 bases). Sequencing was done on a sample of naive CD8+ T cells sorted from blood. This sequence was found in a young man in good health. CDR3 bases: TGTGCCATTGGACTCGGTGGCTACGAGCAGTACTTC. Translated: CAIGLGGYEQYF.